This TCR beta chain is drawn from a study of cytomegalovirus exposure and HLA in healthy donors. Researchers ran the PCR with 60 Vbeta and 13 Jbeta primers. Profiled with immunoSEQ multiplex PCR; TCRdb holds only in-frame clones, not every one. The sample holds about 160,000 clones, less than 90% seen once. CDR1 is SGHAT and CDR2 is FQNNGV in the germline V gene. The V end was cut by 7 bases, the J end by 2 bases, with 19 bases between. This CDR3 comprises 16 residues. The sample comprised PBMCs. The chain couples TRBV11-2 to TRBJ2-3; possible D gene TRBD2, 6 bases. This receptor was identified in a man younger than 40 in good health and CMV-seronegative. CDR3 in DNA: TGTGCCAGCACTCGATCGGGAAGGAGGGCCACAGATACGCAGTATTTT. Its translation: CASTRSGRRATDTQYF.